This T cell receptor (beta chain) was documented in a study of chemoradiotherapy in HPV16-positive cancers. Study overall: Functional T-cell assays on a couple of HPV16-positive patients' cells defined candidate HPV-specific clones and common TCR motifs.

This clone was recorded a few times. Its matching antigen is unknown. Whole-study results and caveats: Candidate HPV-specific clones and E7-related TCR motifs grew in tumor during treatment.

Using immunoSEQ multiplex PCR, the repertoire was profiled, and TCRdb retains in-frame clones only, with some absent. Of 20,000 to 25,000 clones listed, roughly 86% are singletons. This clonotype was sampled from a human donor with HPV-associated anogenital cancer. Here the sequenced sample was blood, taken from a patient who underwent chemoradiotherapy.

The CDR3 here is CASSRGQDYGYTF. The DNA of the CDR3 is TGTGCCAGCAGCCGGGGACAGGACTATGGCTACACCTTC. The chain couples TRBV2 to TRBJ1-2, with TRBD1 matching 8 bases. The CDR3 spans 13 residues. V shed 6 bases, J shed 3 bases, and the junction held 3 bases outside the gene matches. CDR1 is SNHLY and CDR2 is FYNNEI in the germline V gene.